This T cell receptor (beta chain) was captured in a study of long-term antiretroviral therapy in people with HIV. This CDR3 is built from 15 residues. From germline, CDR1 is MNHNS and CDR2 SASEGT. The V end lost 6 bases, the J end lost 4 bases, and 13 bases lay between the germline ends. The assay, immunoSEQ v3.0, was run at survey level. TCRdb's copy holds only in-frame clones and misses some; the assay was immunoSEQ multiplex PCR. The repertoire holds fewer than 35,000 clones, with around 97% as singletons. This clone appeared once. The chain has TRBV6-1 and TRBJ1-6; D may be TRBD1 (5 bases). Sequencing used unsorted PBMCs, obtained 6.9 years after starting antiretroviral therapy. This receptor was taken from a man aged 30-40 years with HIV. The CDR3 is CASRVGTLYNSPLHF. In DNA form, the CDR3 reads TGTGCCAGCAGAGTCGGGACGCTTTATAATTCACCCCTCCACTTT.